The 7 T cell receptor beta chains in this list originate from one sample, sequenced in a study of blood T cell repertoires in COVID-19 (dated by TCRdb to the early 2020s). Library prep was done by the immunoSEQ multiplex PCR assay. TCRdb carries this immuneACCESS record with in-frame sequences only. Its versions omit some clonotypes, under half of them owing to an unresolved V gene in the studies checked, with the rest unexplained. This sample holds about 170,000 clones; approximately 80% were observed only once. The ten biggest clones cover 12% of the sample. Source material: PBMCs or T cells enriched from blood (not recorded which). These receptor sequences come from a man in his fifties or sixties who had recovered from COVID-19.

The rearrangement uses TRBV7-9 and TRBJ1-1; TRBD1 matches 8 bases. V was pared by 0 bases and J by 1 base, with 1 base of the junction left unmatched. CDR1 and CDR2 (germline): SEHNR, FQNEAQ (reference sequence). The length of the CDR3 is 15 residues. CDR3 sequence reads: CASSLAGTGNTEAFF. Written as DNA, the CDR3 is TGTGCCAGCAGCTTAGCGGGGACAGGGAACACTGAAGCTTTCTTT.

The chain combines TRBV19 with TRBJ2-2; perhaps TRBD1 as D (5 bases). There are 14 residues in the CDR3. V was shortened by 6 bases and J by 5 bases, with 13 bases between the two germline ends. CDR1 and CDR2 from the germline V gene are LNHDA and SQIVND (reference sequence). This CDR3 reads CASRPAGRTGELFF. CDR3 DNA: TGTGCCAGTAGACCGGCAGGGCGGACCGGGGAGCTGTTTTTT. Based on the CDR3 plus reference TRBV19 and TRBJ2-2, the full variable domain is DGGITQSPKYLFRKEGQNVTLSCEQNLNHDAMYWYRQDPGQGLRLIYYSQIVNDFQKGDIAEGYSVSREKKESFPLTVTSAQKNPTAFYLCASRPAGRTGELFFGEGSRLTVL.

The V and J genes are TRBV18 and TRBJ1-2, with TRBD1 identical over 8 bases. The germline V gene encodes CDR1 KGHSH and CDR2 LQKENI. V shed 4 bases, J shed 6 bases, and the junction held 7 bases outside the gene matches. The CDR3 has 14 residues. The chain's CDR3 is CASSQDRDGDGYTF. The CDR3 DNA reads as TGTGCCAGCTCACAGGACAGGGACGGGGATGGCTACACCTTC.

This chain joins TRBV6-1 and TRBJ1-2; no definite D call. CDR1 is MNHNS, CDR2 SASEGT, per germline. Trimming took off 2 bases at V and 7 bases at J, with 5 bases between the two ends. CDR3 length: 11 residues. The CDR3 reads CASSESLGYTF. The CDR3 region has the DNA TGTGCCAGCAGTGAATCCCTTGGCTACACCTTC.

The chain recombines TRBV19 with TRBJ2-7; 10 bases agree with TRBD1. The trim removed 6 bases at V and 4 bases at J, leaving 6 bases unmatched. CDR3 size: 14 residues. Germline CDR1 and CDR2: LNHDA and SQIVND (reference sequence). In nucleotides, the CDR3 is TGTGCCAGTAGCCCCCCGGGACAGGGGTACGAGCAGTACTTC. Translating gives CASSPPGQGYEQYF.

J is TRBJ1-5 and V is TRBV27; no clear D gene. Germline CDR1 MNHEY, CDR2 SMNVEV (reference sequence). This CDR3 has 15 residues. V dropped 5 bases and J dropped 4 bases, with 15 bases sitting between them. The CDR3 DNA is TGTGCCAGCAGTCCCCGTTTAGGAGGGAATCAGCCCCAGCATTTT. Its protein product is CASSPRLGGNQPQHF.

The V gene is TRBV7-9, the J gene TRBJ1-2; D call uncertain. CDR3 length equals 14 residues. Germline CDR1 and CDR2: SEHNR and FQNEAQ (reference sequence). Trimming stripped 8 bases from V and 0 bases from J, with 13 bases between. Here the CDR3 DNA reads TGTGCCAGCGAGGAGGACGAAGCTAACTATGGCTACACCTTC. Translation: CASEEDEANYGYTF.